This T cell receptor beta chain emerged from a study of blood T cell repertoires in COVID-19. Germline lookup yields CDR1 LGHDT and CDR2 YNNKEL (reference sequence). The CDR3 is made up of 16 amino acids. The ends lost 5 bases at V and 0 bases at J; junction bases unmatched: 8. Profiled with immunoSEQ multiplex PCR; TCRdb holds only in-frame clones, not every one. This table has 62,000 or so clones, more than 75% appearing once. The sample comprised peripheral blood. This clonotype was obtained from a human donor in a cohort sampled during active COVID-19. The genes are TRBV3-1 (or the pseudogene TRBV3-2) and TRBJ2-3, with 7 bases identical to TRBD2. CDR3 residues: CASSTRGGSSTDTQYF. The CDR3 coding sequence is TGTGCCAGCAGCACCCGCGGGGGATCGAGCACAGATACGCAGTATTTT.